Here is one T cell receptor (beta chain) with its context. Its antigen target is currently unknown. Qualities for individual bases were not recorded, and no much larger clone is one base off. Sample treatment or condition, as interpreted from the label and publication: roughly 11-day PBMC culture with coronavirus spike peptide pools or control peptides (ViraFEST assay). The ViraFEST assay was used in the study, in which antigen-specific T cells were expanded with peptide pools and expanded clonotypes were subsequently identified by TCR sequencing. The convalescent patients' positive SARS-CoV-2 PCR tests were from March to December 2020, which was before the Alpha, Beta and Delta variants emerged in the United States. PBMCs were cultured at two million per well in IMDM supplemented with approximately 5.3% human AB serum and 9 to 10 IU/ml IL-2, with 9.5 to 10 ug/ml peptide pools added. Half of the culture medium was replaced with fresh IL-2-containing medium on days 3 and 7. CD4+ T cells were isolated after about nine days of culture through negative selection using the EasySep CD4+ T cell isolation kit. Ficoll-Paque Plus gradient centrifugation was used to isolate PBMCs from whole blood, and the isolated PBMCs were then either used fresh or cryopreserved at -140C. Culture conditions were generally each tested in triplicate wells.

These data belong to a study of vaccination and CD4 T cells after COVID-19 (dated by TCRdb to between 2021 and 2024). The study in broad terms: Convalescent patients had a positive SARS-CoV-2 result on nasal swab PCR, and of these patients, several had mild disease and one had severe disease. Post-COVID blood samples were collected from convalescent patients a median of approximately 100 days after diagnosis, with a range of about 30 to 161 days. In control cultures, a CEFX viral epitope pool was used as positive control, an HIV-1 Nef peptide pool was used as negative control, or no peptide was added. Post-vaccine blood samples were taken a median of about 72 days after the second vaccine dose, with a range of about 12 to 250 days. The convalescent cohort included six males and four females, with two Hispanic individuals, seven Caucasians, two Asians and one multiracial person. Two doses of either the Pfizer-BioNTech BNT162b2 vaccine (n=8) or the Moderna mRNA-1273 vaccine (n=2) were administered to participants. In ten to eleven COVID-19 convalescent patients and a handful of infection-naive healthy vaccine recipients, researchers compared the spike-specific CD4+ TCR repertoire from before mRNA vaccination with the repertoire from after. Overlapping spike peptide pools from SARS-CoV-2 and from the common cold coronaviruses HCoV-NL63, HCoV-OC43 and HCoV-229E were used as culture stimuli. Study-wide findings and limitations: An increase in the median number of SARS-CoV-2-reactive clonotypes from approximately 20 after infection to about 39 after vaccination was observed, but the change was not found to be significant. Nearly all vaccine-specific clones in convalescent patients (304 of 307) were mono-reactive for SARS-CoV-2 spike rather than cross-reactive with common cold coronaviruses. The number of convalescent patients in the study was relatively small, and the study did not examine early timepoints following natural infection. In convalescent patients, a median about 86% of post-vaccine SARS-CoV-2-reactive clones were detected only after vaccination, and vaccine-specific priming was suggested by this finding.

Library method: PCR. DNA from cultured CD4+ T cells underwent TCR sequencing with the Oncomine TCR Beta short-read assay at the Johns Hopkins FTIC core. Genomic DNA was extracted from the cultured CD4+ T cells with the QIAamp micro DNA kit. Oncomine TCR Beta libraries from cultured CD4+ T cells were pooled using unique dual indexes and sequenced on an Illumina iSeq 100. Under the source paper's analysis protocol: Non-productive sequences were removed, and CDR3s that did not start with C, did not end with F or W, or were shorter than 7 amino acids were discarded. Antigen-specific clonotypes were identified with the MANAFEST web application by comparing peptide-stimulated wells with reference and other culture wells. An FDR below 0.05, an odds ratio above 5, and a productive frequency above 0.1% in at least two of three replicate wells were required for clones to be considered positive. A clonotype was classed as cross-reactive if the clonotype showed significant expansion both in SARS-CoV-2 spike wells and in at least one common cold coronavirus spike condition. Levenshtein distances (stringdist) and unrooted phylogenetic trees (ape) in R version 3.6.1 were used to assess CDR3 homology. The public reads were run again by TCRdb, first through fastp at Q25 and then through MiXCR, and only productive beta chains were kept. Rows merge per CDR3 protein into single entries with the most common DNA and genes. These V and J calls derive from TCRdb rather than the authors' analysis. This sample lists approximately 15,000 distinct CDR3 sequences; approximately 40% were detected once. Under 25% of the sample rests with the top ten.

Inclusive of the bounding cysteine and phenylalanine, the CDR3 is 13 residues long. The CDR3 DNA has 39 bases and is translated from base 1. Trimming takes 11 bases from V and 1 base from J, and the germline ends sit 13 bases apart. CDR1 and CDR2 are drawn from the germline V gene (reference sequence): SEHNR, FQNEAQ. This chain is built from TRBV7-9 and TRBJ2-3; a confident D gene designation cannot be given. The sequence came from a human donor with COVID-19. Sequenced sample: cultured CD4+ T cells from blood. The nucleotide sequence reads TGTGCCGGAGTAGTCATGGGCACAGATACGCAGTATTTT. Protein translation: CAGVVMGTDTQYF.